Below, 17 T cell receptor beta chains from the same sample are listed, as sequenced in a study of cytotoxic CD8 clonotypes in ibrutinib-treated CLL. Here immunoSEQ multiplex PCR was the method, and the copy in TCRdb shows in-frame clones only, minus some. Among about 50,000 clones, over 80% were seen once, and the ten largest hold around 21%. The specimen was PBMCs, collected after 24 months of ibrutinib treatment. The receptor set was obtained from a human donor with chronic lymphocytic leukemia.

This clone was picked up one time. V gene TRBV6-1 combines with J gene TRBJ2-2, with D hard to call. Trimming left V 0 bases short and J 5 bases short, with 4 bases between. The CDR3 spans 13 residues. Germline values: CDR1 MNHNS, CDR2 SASEGT. The CDR3 DNA sequence: TGTGCCAGCAGTGAAGCGGGGACCGGGGAGCTGTTTTTT. Its protein product is CASSEAGTGELFF.

The genes are TRBV19 and TRBJ1-1; D is ambiguous. The CDR3 length is 13 residues. Trimming removed 5 bases from V and 1 base from J, with 8 bases in between. The germline gives CDR1 LNHDA, CDR2 SQIVND (reference sequence). The CDR3 loop reads CASSQVGNTEAFF. The CDR3 nucleotides read TGTGCCAGTAGTCAAGTAGGGAACACTGAAGCTTTCTTT.

The J gene is TRBJ2-7, the V gene TRBV28; TRBD2 aligns across 14 bases. The CDR3 covers 15 residues. CDR1 MDHEN and CDR2 SYDVKM come from the germline V gene. J was trimmed by 3 bases and V by 4 bases; bases with no gene match: 2. CDR3 nucleotide sequence: TGTGCCAGCAGTTCCGGGACTAGCGGGAGCTACGAGCAGTACTTC. This encodes CASSSGTSGSYEQYF.

V usage is TRBV28 and J usage is TRBJ2-6; D is undetermined. CDR3 length: 15 amino acids. Per the germline V gene, CDR1 is MDHEN and CDR2 is SYDVKM. V lost 3 bases and J 0 bases, leaving 6 bases between the germline ends. The CDR3 loop is CASSFEASGANVLTF. The CDR3 DNA reads TGTGCCAGCAGTTTTGAAGCCTCTGGGGCCAACGTCCTGACTTTC.

This rearrangement joins TRBV5-6 to TRBJ2-7; the match to TRBD2 covers 11 bases. V dropped 4 bases and J dropped 0; count of bases not matched to a gene: 15. The CDR3 is 19 residues long. Germline V CDR1 and CDR2: SGHDT, YYEEEE. The CDR3 nucleotides are TGTGCCAGCAGCCCCTTGACTAGCGGGATCGATGATAGCTCCTACGAGCAGTACTTC. Translated, it gives CASSPLTSGIDDSSYEQYF.

The genes are TRBV9 and TRBJ2-5; no definite D call. The length of the CDR3 is 13 residues. CDR1 is SGDLS and CDR2 is YYNGEE in the germline V gene. Trimming removed 3 bases from V and 2 bases from J, with 8 bases in between. The CDR3: CASSGTRQETQYF. Here the CDR3 DNA reads TGTGCCAGCAGCGGGACCCGACAAGAGACCCAGTACTTC.

The rearrangement uses TRBV5-1 and TRBJ1-2, with D possibly matching TRBD1 (5 bases). The CDR3 consists of 16 residues. Germline CDR1 reads SGHRS; CDR2 reads YFSETQ. Trimming removed 0 bases at V and 5 bases at J, with 17 bases between. The DNA for the CDR3 is TGCGCCAGCAGCTTGGAAGGAGACAGACCCGTATATGGCTACACCTTC. Its protein is CASSLEGDRPVYGYTF. The variable domain in full, with the rest retrieved from reference TRBV5-1 and TRBJ1-2, is KAGVTQTPRYLIKTRGQQVTLSCSPISGHRSVSWYQQTPGQGLQFLFEYFSETQRNKGNFPGRFSGRQFSNSRSEMNVSTLELGDSALYLCASSLEGDRPVYGYTFGSGTRLTVV.

The chain couples TRBV29-1 to TRBJ2-1; the match to TRBD2 covers 10 bases. The CDR3 length is 13 residues. Germline loops: CDR1 SQVTM, CDR2 ANQGSEA. The V segment lost 4 bases and the J segment 8 bases; nucleotides outside the gene matches: 5. The CDR3 reads CSVVAGGLHEQFF. As DNA, the CDR3 is TGCAGCGTTGTAGCGGGAGGCCTCCATGAGCAGTTCTTC.

The chain employs TRBV7-9 and TRBJ2-3; 7 nucleotides align to TRBD2. V was pared by 5 bases and J by 6 bases, with 14 bases of the junction left unmatched. This CDR3 spans 16 amino acids. Germline CDR1 and CDR2: SEHNR and FQNEAQ (reference sequence). Here the CDR3 reads CASSRRTTRGGDTQYF. The CDR3, as DNA: TGTGCCAGCAGCCGCAGGACCACTAGGGGAGGGGATACGCAGTATTTT.

The chain combines TRBV14 with TRBJ1-2, with D unclear. The CDR3 spans 12 residues. From germline, CDR1 is SGHDN and CDR2 FVKESK. V was trimmed by 0 bases and J by 8 bases, leaving 7 bases between them. This chain's CDR3 is CASSQEWRGYTF. The CDR3 DNA reads as TGTGCCAGCAGCCAAGAGTGGAGGGGCTACACCTTC.

For the CDR3, the DNA is TGCAGCGTCGAACAGGGCTCCAACACTGAAGCTTTCTTT. It specifies CSVEQGSNTEAFF. The chain employs TRBV29-1 and TRBJ1-1; possibly TRBD1 for D (6 bases). V was cut by 6 bases and J by 2 bases, with 13 bases left in between. The germline V gene encodes CDR1 SQVTM and CDR2 ANQGSEA. The CDR3 consists of 13 residues.

This chain uses TRBV2 with TRBJ1-2; D gene unclear. This CDR3 has 13 amino acids. Deletions cut 3 bases from V and 6 bases from J, with 11 bases between. Looked up from germline, CDR1 is SNHLY and CDR2 is FYNNEI. As DNA, the CDR3 is TGTGCCAGCAGTGACCTAGCGATAAATGGCTACACCTTC. Protein: CASSDLAINGYTF.

The chain combines TRBV10-1 with TRBJ2-7; TRBD2 matches at 9 bases. Germline assignment: CDR1 WNHNN and CDR2 SYGVQD (reference sequence). The J segment lost 5 bases and the V segment lost 5 bases, leaving 10 bases of the junction unmatched. The CDR3 is 15 residues long. CDR3 sequence reads: CASSLSAGGRDEQYF. The CDR3 nucleotides are TGCGCCAGCAGTCTATCAGCGGGAGGAAGAGACGAGCAGTACTTC.

This clone is a singleton in its sample. The gene calls are TRBV28 and TRBJ2-5; D gene unclear. Between the trimmed V and J ends, which lost 4 bases and 5 bases, there was a span of 8 bases. This CDR3 is 12 amino acids long. Germline V gives CDR1 MDHEN, CDR2 SYDVKM. CDR3 amino acids: CASSSLAETQYF. The CDR3 DNA reads as TGTGCCAGCAGTTCCCTCGCTGAGACCCAGTACTTC.

The chain is built from TRBV19 and TRBJ1-3; a possible D gene is TRBD1 (5 bases). V lost 7 bases and J 0 bases, leaving 13 bases between the germline ends. The CDR3 spans 15 residues. Germline V gene data show CDR1 as LNHDA and CDR2 as SQIVND (reference sequence). The CDR3 nucleotides are TGTGCCAGTAATCCCGGGACCGCCTCTGGAAACACCATATATTTT. Its protein product is CASNPGTASGNTIYF. Drawing the rest from reference TRBV19 and TRBJ1-3, the complete variable domain is DGGITQSPKYLFRKEGQNVTLSCEQNLNHDAMYWYRQDPGQGLRLIYYSQIVNDFQKGDIAEGYSVSREKKESFPLTVTSAQKNPTAFYLCASNPGTASGNTIYFGEGSWLTVV.

The V gene is TRBV10-3, the J gene TRBJ1-4; the D is unclear. The CDR3 length is 13 residues. CDR1 and CDR2 from the germline V gene are ENHRY and SYGVKD. V was pared by 4 bases and J by 5 bases, with 8 bases between. CDR3 region: CAISGSGNEKLFF. CDR3 in DNA: TGTGCCATCAGTGGGAGCGGGAATGAAAAACTGTTTTTT.

This sequence joins TRBV2 and TRBJ1-5; D may be TRBD1 (5 bases). The V end lost 7 bases, the J end lost 3 bases, and 19 bases lay between the germline ends. CDR1 and CDR2 from the germline V gene are SNHLY and FYNNEI. The CDR3 contains 16 residues. CDR3 amino acids: CASTGRPGELNQPQHF. The CDR3 nucleotides are TGTGCCAGCACCGGACGCCCGGGGGAGCTCAATCAGCCCCAGCATTTT.